This TCR beta chain came from a study of blood T cell repertoires in COVID-19. Study-wide background: The origin of the acute and convalescent COVID-19 samples was the United States, Italy and Spain. The cDNA or gDNA used as material had been derived from T cells, B-cell-depleted T cells, or PBMCs.

Note on this clone: Other nucleotide sequences in the sample specify the same CDR3.

The Seattle site enrolled patients during active infection and followed them longitudinally. Original handling: Using reference gene primer amplification, nucleated cell counts were estimated. Clones were read by immunoSEQ multiplex PCR, and TCRdb kept only the in-frame ones, dropping some. V and J calls and clone size are as listed in that table; D and trimming were resolved from the DNA. Counted here are 300,000 to 450,000 clones, around 87% occurring once; the ten biggest clones make up 10%. The V segment lost 4 bases and the J segment 5 bases; nucleotides outside the gene matches: 8. The CDR3 sequence is 15 residues long. Germline V lookup: CDR1 LNHDA, CDR2 SQIVND (reference sequence).

The chain links TRBV19 to TRBJ2-3; 8 nucleotides match TRBD1. The sequenced sample consisted of peripheral blood. The sequence came from a woman aged 25 to 45 with COVID-19, enrolled during active disease. CDR3 DNA: TGTGCCAGTAGTAAGGACAGGGACCAAGGAGATACGCAGTATTTT. It encodes CASSKDRDQGDTQYF.